This record looks at one T cell receptor beta chain sequence and its context. These data belong to a study of blood T cell repertoires in COVID-19. For the study at large: COVID-19 samples, acute and convalescent, were from the United States, Italy and Spain. Sources were T cells, B-cell-depleted T cells, or PBMCs; the material itself was cDNA or gDNA.

In the source study's methods: Counts of nucleated cells, estimated from reference gene primer amplification, were obtained. Using immunoSEQ multiplex PCR, the repertoire was profiled, and TCRdb retains in-frame clones only, with some absent. V and J calls and clone size are as listed in that table; D and trimming were resolved from the DNA. The sample consists of 300,000 or so clones, more than 70% of them appearing once. Trimming took 3 bases from V and 9 from J, leaving 12 bases between them. The CDR3 has 12 residues. Germline values: CDR1 SGHRS, CDR2 YFSETQ. The rearrangement joins TRBV5-1 to TRBJ1-1; D gene unclear. The specimen sequenced was peripheral blood. The TCR originated in a woman between 45 and 65 years old with acute or convalescent COVID-19. This CDR3 reads CASSSEDGKAFF. CDR3 nucleotide sequence: TGCGCCAGCAGCTCGGAGGACGGAAAAGCTTTCTTT.